The source of this T cell receptor (beta chain) is a study of breast tumors, draining lymph nodes, adjacent tissues. The sample holds many counts of this clonotype. The antigen is unknown. TCRdb called the multiplex PCR reads again in MiXCR, with one record for every CDR3 protein. The table has 140,000 or so distinct CDR3 sequences, 30% to 35% seen once. Overall study results and limits: Tumor repertoires ranked between lymph nodes and nontumor tissue in diversity, with V and J gene preferences. Luminal-like breast cancer showed significantly greater tumor-nontumor repertoire similarity than basal-like breast cancer did. That most tumor T cells come from lymph nodes remained unproven.

Samples came from axillary lymph nodes draining the breast cancer. The clonotype was recovered from a female donor with breast cancer. Some clones in this sample may be carry-over from other donors' samples. Sequencing used axillary lymph node tissue.

The CDR3 bases are TGTGCCTGGTCCGGGACAGCGAATGAAAAACTGTTTTTT. The encoded protein is CAWSGTANEKLFF. The V call is TRBV30, the J call TRBJ1-4, with 7 nucleotides matching TRBD1. The length of the CDR3 is 13 residues. The V and J ends lost 5 bases and 5 bases, in that order; junction bases with no gene match: 5. Germline-derived CDR1 and CDR2 are GTSNPN and SVGIG (reference sequence).